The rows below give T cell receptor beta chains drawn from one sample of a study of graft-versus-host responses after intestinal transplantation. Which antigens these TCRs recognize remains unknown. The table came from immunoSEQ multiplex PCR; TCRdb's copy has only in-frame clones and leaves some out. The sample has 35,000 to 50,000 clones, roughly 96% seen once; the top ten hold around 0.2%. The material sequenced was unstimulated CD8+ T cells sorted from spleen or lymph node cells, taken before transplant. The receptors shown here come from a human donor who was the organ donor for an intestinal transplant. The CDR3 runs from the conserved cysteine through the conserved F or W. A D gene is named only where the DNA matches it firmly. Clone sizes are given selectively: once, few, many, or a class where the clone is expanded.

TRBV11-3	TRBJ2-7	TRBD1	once	TGTGCCAGCAGCTTTGGGACAGGGGGCAGAAACGAGCAGTACTTC	CASSFGTGGRNEQYF
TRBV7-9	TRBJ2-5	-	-	TGTGCCAGCTCCCGGGGTGGCCAAGAGACCCAGTACTTC	CASSRGGQETQYF
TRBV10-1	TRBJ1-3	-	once	TGCGCCAGCAGTGTGGGATCTGGAAACACCATATATTTT	CASSVGSGNTIYF
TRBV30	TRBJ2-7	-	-	TGTGCCTGGGAGGAATCGCCCTACGAGCAGTACTTC	CAWEESPYEQYF
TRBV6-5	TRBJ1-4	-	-	TGTGCCAGCAGTTTAACAGGTGCAACTAATGAAAAACTGTTTTTT	CASSLTGATNEKLFF
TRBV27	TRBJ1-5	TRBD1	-	TGTGCCAGCAGTTCTAGATCAGGGGGCTGGAATCAGCCCCAGCATTTT	CASSSRSGGWNQPQHF
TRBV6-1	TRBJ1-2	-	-	TGTGCCAGCATGGGATATGATGGCTACACCTTC	CASMGYDGYTF
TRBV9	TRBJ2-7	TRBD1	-	TGTGCCAGCAGCGGGGGGACAGGGGGATACGAGCAGTACTTC	CASSGGTGGYEQYF
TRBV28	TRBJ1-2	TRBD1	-	TGTGCCAGCAGAAGGGACAGTCATCTAACCTACACCTTC	CASRRDSHLTYTF
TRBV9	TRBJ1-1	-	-	TGTGCCAGCCGGGGGGAAAGTACTGAAGCTTTCTTT	CASRGESTEAFF
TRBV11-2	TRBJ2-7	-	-	TGTGCCAGCAGCATTAACCGGGACACCTTCTACGAGCAGTACTTC	CASSINRDTFYEQYF
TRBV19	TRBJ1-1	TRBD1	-	TGTGCCAGTAGCCGAGCAGGGGGCTACGAGGGAGCTTTCTTT	CASSRAGGYEGAFF
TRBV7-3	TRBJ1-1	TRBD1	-	TGTGCCAGCAGCGGACAGGGGAACACTGAAGCTTTCTTT	CASSGQGNTEAFF
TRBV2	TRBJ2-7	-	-	TGTGCCAGCAGTGAATGGAACGACGAGCAGTACTTC	CASSEWNDEQYF
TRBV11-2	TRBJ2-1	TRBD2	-	TGTGCCAGCAGCTTATGGGTCGGGCTAGCGGGGGGGAACAATGAGCAGTTCTTC	CASSLWVGLAGGNNEQFF
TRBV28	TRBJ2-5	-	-	TGTGCCAGCAGCACGGGAGTGGGGGAGACCCAGTACTTC	CASSTGVGETQYF
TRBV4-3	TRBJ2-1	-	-	TGCGCCAGCAGCCAAGATTCCACCGGGAGCGGGTTTTTCTTC	CASSQDSTGSGFFF
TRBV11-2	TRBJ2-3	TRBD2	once	TGTGCCAGCAGCTTTTGGGCGGGGAAACTAGCGGGGGACACAGATACGCAGTATTTT	CASSFWAGKLAGDTDTQYF